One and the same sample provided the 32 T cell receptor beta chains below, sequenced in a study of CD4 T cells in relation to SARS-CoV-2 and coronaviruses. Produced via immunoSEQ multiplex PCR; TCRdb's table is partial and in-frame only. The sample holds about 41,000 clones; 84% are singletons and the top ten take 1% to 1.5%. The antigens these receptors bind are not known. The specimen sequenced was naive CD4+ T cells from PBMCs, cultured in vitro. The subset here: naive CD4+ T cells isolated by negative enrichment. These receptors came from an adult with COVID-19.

The CDR3 is CASSLIGAVAQGDTQYF. The CDR3, as DNA: TGTGCCAGCAGTTTGATTGGTGCTGTGGCTCAGGGAGATACGCAGTATTTT. The J gene is TRBJ2-3, the V gene TRBV28; maybe TRBD1 (5 bases). Germline V gene sequence: CDR1 MDHEN, CDR2 SYDVKM. Trimming left V 3 bases short and J 5 bases short, with 21 bases between. This CDR3 contains 17 residues. The full variable domain, in which reference TRBV28 and TRBJ2-3 provide the parts outside the CDR3, is DVKVTQSSRYLVKRTGEKVFLECVQDMDHENMFWYRQDPGLGLRLIYFSYDVKMKEKGDIPEGYSVSREKKERFSLILESASTNQTSMYLCASSLIGAVAQGDTQYFGPGTRLTVL.

This chain's CDR3 is CASSLERAGAYEQYF. The CDR3, as DNA: TGTGCCAGCAGCTTAGAACGAGCGGGAGCCTACGAGCAGTACTTC. V gene TRBV5-4 combines with J gene TRBJ2-7; the match to TRBD2 covers 8 bases. This CDR3 spans 15 amino acids. Germline CDR1 and CDR2: SGHNT and YYREEE (reference sequence). Trimming removed 2 bases from V and 2 bases from J; junction bases left unmatched: 6.

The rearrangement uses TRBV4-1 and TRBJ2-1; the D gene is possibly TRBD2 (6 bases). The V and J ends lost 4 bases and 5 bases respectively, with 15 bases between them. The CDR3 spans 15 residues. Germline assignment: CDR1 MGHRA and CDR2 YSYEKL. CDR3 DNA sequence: TGCGCCAGCAGCCGTCCCCGGGACTTGAACAATGAGCAGTTCTTC. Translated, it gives CASSRPRDLNNEQFF.

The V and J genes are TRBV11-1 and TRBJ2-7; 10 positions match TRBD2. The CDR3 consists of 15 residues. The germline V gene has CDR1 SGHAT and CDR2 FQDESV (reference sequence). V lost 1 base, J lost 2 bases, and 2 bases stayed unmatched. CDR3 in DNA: TGTGCCAGCAGCTTAGTAAGCGGGAGGGCCTACGAGCAGTACTTC. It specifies CASSLVSGRAYEQYF. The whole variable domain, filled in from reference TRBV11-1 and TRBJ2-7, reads EAEVAQSPRYKITEKSQAVAFWCDPISGHATLYWYRQILGQGPELLVQFQDESVVDDSQLPKDRFSAERLKGVDSTLKIQPAELGDSAMYLCASSLVSGRAYEQYFGPGTRLTVT.

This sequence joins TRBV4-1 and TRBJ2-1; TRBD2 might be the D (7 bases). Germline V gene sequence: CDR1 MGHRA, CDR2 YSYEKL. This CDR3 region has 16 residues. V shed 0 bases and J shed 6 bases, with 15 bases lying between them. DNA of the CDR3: TGCGCCAGCAGCCAAGATACACAGGGAGGGTCCAATGAGCAGTTCTTC. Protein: CASSQDTQGGSNEQFF.

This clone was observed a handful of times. The CDR3 sequence: CASSQGTYEQYF. The DNA for the CDR3 is TGTGCCAGCAGCCAGGGTACCTACGAGCAGTACTTC. The rearrangement joins TRBV16 to TRBJ2-7; D remains ambiguous. Germline values: CDR1 KGHSY, CDR2 FQNENV. This CDR3 has 12 residues. Deletions cut 3 bases from V and 2 bases from J, with 5 bases between.

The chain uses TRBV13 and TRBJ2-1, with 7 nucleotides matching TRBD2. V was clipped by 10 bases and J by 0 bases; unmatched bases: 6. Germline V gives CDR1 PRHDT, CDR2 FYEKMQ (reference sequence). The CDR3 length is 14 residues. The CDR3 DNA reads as TGTGCCACCCTACGCGGGAGCTCCTACAATGAGCAGTTCTTC. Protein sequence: CATLRGSSYNEQFF. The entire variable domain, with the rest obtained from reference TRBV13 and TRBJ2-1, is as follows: AAGVIQSPRHLIKEKRETATLKCYPIPRHDTVYWYQQGPGQDPQFLISFYEKMQSDKGSIPDRFSAQQFSDYHSELNMSSLELGDSALYFCATLRGSSYNEQFFGPGTRLTVL.

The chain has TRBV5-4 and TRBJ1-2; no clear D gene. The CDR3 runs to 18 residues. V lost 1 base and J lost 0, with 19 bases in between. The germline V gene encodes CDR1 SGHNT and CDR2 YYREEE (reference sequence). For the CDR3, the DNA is TGTGCCAGCAGCTTGTTCAGGTACTCGTCAGGTACTAACTATGGCTACACCTTC. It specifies CASSLFRYSSGTNYGYTF.

The CDR3 protein is CASSQGIGTTNEKLFF. The CDR3 DNA reads as TGCGCCAGCAGCCAAGGAATCGGGACAACTAATGAAAAACTGTTTTTT. This sequence joins TRBV4-1 and TRBJ1-4; D is unresolved. CDR1 is MGHRA and CDR2 is YSYEKL in the germline V gene. The CDR3 totals 16 residues. Trimming cost V 1 base and J 0 bases, with 9 bases left between them.

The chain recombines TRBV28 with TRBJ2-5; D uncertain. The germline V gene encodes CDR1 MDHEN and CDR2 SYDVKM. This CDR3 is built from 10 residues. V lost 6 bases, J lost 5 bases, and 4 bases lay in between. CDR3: CASSRETQYF. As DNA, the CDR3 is TGTGCCAGCAGCCGGGAGACCCAGTACTTC.

CDR3 sequence reads: CASSSAKLAGNPSTDTQYF. The DNA for the CDR3 is TGTGCCAGCAGTTCCGCGAAACTAGCGGGTAACCCTAGCACAGATACGCAGTATTTT. The genes are TRBV28 and TRBJ2-3; 9 bases align to TRBD2. The CDR3 loop spans 19 amino acids. CDR1 MDHEN and CDR2 SYDVKM come from the germline V gene. The ends lost 4 bases at V and 0 bases at J; junction bases unmatched: 14.

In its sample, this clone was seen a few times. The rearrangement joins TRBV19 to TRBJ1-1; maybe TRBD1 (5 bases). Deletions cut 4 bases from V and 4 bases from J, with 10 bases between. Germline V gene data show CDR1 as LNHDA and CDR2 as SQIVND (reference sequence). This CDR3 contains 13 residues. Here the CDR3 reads CASSRQGGTEAFF. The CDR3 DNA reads TGTGCCAGTAGTAGGCAGGGAGGCACTGAAGCTTTCTTT.

This chain's CDR3 is CAISPSAVGETQYF. The CDR3 nucleotides read TGTGCCATCAGCCCCTCGGCGGTTGGGGAGACCCAGTACTTC. V and J are TRBV10-3 and TRBJ2-5; D is uncertain. The germline V and J ends were trimmed by 6 bases and 5 bases, with 16 bases remaining between them. Per germline, CDR1 ENHRY and CDR2 SYGVKD. The CDR3 is 14 amino acids.

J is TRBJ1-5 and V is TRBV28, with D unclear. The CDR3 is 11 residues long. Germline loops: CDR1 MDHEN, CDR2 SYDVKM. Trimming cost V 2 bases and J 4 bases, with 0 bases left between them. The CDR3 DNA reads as TGTGCCAGCAGTTTAAATCAGCCCCAGCATTTT. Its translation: CASSLNQPQHF.

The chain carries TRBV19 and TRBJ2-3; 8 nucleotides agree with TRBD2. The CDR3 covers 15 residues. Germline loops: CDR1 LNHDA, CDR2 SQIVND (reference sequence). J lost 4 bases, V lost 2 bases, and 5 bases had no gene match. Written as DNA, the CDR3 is TGTGCCAGTAGTATAACTAGCGGAAATGCAGATACGCAGTATTTT. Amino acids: CASSITSGNADTQYF.

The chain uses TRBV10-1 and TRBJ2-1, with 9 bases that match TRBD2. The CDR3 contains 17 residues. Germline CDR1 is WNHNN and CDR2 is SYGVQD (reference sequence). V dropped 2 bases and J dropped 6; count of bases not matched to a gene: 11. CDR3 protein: CASSEPPASGMVNEQFF. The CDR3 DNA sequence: TGCGCCAGCAGTGAGCCCCCGGCTAGCGGGATGGTCAATGAGCAGTTCTTC.

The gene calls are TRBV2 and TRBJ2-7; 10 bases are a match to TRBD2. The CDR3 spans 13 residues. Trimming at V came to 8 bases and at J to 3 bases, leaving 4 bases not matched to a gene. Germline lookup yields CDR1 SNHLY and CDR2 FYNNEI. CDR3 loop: CASSLAGHYEQYF. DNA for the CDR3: TGTGCCAGCTCACTAGCGGGGCACTACGAGCAGTACTTC. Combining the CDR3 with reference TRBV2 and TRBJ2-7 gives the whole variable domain EPEVTQTPSHQVTQMGQEVILRCVPISNHLYFYWYRQILGQKVEFLVSFYNNEISEKSEIFDDQFSVERPDGSNFTLKIRSTKLEDSAMYFCASSLAGHYEQYFGPGTRLTVT.

The CDR3 region is CASSPQGAEQYF. The CDR3 region has the DNA TGTGCCAGCAGCCCCCAGGGTGCCGAGCAGTACTTC. The chain employs TRBV3-1 (or the pseudogene TRBV3-2) and TRBJ2-7, with D possibly matching TRBD1 (5 bases). The CDR3 totals 12 residues. The V and J ends lost 4 bases and 6 bases respectively, with 10 bases between them. Germline V gene data show CDR1 as LGHDT and CDR2 as YNNKEL (reference sequence).

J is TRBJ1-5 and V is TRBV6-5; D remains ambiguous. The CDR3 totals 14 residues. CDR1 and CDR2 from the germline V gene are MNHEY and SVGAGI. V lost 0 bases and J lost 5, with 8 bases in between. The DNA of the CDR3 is TGTGCCAGCAGTTACTCGAACGGGCATCAGCCCCAGCATTTT. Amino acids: CASSYSNGHQPQHF.

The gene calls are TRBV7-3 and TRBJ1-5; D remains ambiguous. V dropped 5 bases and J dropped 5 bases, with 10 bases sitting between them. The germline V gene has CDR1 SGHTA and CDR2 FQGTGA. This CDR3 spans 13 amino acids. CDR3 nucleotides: TGTGCCAGCAGCCCCACACCTTATCAGCCCCAGCATTTT. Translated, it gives CASSPTPYQPQHF. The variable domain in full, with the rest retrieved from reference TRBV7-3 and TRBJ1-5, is GAGVSQTPSNKVTEKGKYVELRCDPISGHTALYWYRQSLGQGPEFLIYFQGTGAADDSGLPNDRFFAVRPEGSVSTLKIQRTERGDSAVYLCASSPTPYQPQHFGDGTRLSIL.

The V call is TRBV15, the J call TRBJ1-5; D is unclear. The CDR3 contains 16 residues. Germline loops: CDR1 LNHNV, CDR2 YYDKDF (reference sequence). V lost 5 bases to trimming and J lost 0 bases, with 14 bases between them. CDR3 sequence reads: CATSGQAYYSNQPQHF. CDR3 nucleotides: TGTGCCACCAGCGGTCAGGCGTATTATAGCAATCAGCCCCAGCATTTT.

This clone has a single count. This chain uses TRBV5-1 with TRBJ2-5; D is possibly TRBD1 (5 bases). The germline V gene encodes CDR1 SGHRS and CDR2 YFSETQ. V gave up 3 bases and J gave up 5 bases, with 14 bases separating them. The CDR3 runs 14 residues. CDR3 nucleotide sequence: TGCGCCAGCAGCTGGAGCCCCAGGGCGGAGACCCAGTACTTC. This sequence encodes CASSWSPRAETQYF.

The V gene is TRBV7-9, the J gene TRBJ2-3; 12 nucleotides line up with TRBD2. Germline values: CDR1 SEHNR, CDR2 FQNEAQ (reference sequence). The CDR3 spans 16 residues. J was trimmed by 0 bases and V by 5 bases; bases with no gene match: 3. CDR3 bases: TGTGCCAGCAGCCTAGGACTAGCGGGAAGCACAGATACGCAGTATTTT. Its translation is CASSLGLAGSTDTQYF.

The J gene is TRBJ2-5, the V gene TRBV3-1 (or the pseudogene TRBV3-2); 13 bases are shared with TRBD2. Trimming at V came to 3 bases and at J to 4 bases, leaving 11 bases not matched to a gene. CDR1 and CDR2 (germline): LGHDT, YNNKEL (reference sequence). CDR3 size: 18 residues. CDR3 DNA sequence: TGTGCCAGCAGCCAGCGACTAGCGGGAGGTTTCGAAAGAGAGACCCAGTACTTC. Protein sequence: CASSQRLAGGFERETQYF.

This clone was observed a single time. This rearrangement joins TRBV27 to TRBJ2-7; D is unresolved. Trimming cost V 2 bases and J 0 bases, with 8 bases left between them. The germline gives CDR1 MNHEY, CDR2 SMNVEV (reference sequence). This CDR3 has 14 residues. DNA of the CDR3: TGTGCCAGCAGTTTAGGGCGACCCTCCTACGAGCAGTACTTC. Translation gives CASSLGRPSYEQYF.

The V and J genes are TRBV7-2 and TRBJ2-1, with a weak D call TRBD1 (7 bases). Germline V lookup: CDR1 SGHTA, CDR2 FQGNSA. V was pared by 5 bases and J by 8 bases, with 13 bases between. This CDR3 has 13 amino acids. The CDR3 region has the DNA TGTGCCAGCAGCGAAGGAGGGGGCGATGAGCAGTTCTTC. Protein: CASSEGGGDEQFF.

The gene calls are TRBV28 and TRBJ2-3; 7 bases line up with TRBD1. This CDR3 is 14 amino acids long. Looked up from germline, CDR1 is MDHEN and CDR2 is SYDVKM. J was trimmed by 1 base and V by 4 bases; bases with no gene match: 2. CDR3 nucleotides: TGTGCCAGCAGTTCGGGACAGCGCACAGATACGCAGTATTTT. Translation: CASSSGQRTDTQYF.

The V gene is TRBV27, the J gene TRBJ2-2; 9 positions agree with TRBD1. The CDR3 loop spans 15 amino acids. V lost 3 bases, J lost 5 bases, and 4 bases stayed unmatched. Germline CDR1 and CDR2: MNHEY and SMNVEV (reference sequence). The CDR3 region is CASSLYRGRTGELFF. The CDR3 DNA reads TGTGCCAGCAGTTTGTACAGGGGGCGGACCGGGGAGCTGTTTTTT.

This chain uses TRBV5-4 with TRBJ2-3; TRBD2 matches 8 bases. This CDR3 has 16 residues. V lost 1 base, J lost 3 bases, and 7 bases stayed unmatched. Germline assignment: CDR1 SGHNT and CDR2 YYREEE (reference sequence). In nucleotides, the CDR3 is TGTGCCAGCAGCTTGATGGCGGGAGGAGGTACAGATACGCAGTATTTT. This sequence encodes CASSLMAGGGTDTQYF. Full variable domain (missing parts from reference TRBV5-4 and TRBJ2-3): ETGVTQSPTHLIKTRGQQVTLRCSSQSGHNTVSWYQQALGQGPQFIFQYYREEENGRGNFPPRFSGLQFPNYSSELNVNALELDDSALYLCASSLMAGGGTDTQYFGPGTRLTVL.

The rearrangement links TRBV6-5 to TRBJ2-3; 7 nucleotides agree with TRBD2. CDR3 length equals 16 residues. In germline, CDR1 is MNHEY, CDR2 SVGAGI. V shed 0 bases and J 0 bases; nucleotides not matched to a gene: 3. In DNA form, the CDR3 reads TGTGCCAGCAGTTACTCGGCGGGAGTGAGCACAGATACGCAGTATTTT. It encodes CASSYSAGVSTDTQYF.

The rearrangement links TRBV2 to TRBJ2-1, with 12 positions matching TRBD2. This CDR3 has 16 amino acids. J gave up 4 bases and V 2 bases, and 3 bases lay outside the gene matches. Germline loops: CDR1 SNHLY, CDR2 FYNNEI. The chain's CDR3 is CASSESGLAGYNEQFF. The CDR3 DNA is TGTGCCAGCAGTGAAAGTGGACTAGCGGGGTACAATGAGCAGTTCTTC.

CDR3 loop: CATRQEISYEQYF. In nucleotides, the CDR3 is TGTGCCACCAGACAGGAGATCTCCTACGAGCAGTACTTC. This rearrangement joins TRBV28 to TRBJ2-7, with D tentatively TRBD1 (6 bases). Germline V lookup: CDR1 MDHEN, CDR2 SYDVKM. This CDR3 is 13 amino acids long. Trimming pared 10 bases from V and 0 bases from J, leaving 13 bases between.